This T cell receptor beta chain came from a study of CD8+CD57+ T cells in acquired aplastic anemia. Study-wide context: DNA per sorted CD4+ or CD8+ sample ranged about 0.17 to 27.4 ug, averaging roughly 3.2 ug. Healthy donor sequencing depth: some 10 million CD4+, under 12 million CD8+ reads.

Study-level findings and limits: Controls did not differ significantly from patients in CD8+ Simpson's diversity.

Notes on this clonotype: The target antigen is unknown. Sequence at one end of the junction differs from germline and may be a read error.

This CDR3 comprises 14 residues. Germline-derived CDR1 and CDR2 are SEHNR and FQNEAQ (reference sequence). Profiling of TCR beta VDJ combinations and CDR3 sequences used genomic DNA as template. MiXCR, applied by TCRdb to the reads, yields one record per CDR3 protein. The table records about 400,000 distinct CDR3 sequences, just under 70% of them present only once. The sample consisted of sorted CD4+, CD8+, or CD8+CD57+ T cells (not recorded which) from PBMCs. The J gene is TRBJ1-6, the V gene TRBV7-9; 7 nucleotides line up with TRBD1. The sequence derives from a human donor in good health, serving as a control. The CDR3 protein is CASSLSPDRTDPQF. CDR3 DNA: TGTGCCAGCAGCTTGTCGCCGGACAGGACAGATCCGCAGTTT.